The 12 T cell receptor beta chains given below trace back to one sample, sequenced in a study of Ad26.COV2.S vaccination and SARS-CoV-2 variants. Some clones are missing from TCRdb's copy, which holds only in-frame ones; the method was immunoSEQ multiplex PCR. The sample consists of more than 300,000 clones, approximately 86% of them appearing once. The treatment: 19 received Ad26.COV2.S at low or high dose, single or two shots; a few received placebo; per-sample allocation not given. It was on day 63 after the first vaccine or placebo injection that samples were taken. The source material was peripheral blood, sampled in a trial of Ad26.COV2.S vaccine versus placebo. These TCRs come from a person between 18 and 60 years old who received the Ad26.COV2.S COVID-19 vaccine or a placebo.

This clone occurred once. J is TRBJ1-6 and V is TRBV2; the D is unclear. This CDR3 is 13 amino acids long. V was shortened by 7 bases and J by 5 bases, with 9 bases between the two germline ends. Germline V CDR1 and CDR2: SNHLY, FYNNEI. Written as DNA, the CDR3 is TGTGCCAGCACCCCCCAGAATAATTCACCCCTCCACTTT. It is translated as CASTPQNNSPLHF.

V is TRBV15 and J is TRBJ2-5; D gene uncertain. Germline V gene data show CDR1 as LNHNV and CDR2 as YYDKDF (reference sequence). Deletions cut 2 bases from V and 1 base from J, with 8 bases between. CDR3 length: 14 residues. The CDR3: CATSRSNIQETQYF. Written as DNA, the CDR3 is TGTGCCACCAGCAGATCGAACATCCAAGAGACCCAGTACTTC.

This chain joins TRBV3-1 (or the pseudogene TRBV3-2) and TRBJ2-2; 9 positions match TRBD1. V was pared by 7 bases and J by 7 bases, with 4 bases of the junction left unmatched. The CDR3 extends over 13 amino acids. Per the germline V gene, CDR1 is LGHDT and CDR2 is YNNKEL (reference sequence). CDR3 amino acids: CASTGTGNGELFF. CDR3 in DNA: TGTGCCAGCACCGGGACAGGGAACGGGGAGCTGTTTTTT.

The rearrangement joins TRBV30 to TRBJ1-6; D is ambiguous. The length of the CDR3 is 16 residues. Germline CDR1 is GTSNPN and CDR2 is SVGIG (reference sequence). V lost 3 bases and J lost 4, with 16 bases in between. For the CDR3, the DNA is TGTGCCTGGAGACCCACCCCCCGGCAGTATAATTCACCCCTCCACTTT. Translation gives CAWRPTPRQYNSPLHF.

The V and J genes are TRBV5-1 and TRBJ2-2; tentatively, D is TRBD1 (6 bases). The germline gives CDR1 SGHRS, CDR2 YFSETQ. This CDR3 spans 15 amino acids. Trimming stripped 4 bases from V and 6 bases from J, with 16 bases between. The DNA for the CDR3 is TGCGCCAGCAGCCCAGCCAGGGGAATCGCCGGGGAGCTGTTTTTT. Residues: CASSPARGIAGELFF.

V usage is TRBV25-1 and J usage is TRBJ1-1; no clear D gene. Germline lookup yields CDR1 MGHDK and CDR2 SYGVNS. The CDR3 contains 15 residues. The V end was cut by 2 bases, the J end by 2 bases, with 12 bases between. Here the CDR3 reads CASSEDWTLNTEAFF. The CDR3 DNA reads as TGTGCCAGCAGTGAAGATTGGACCCTTAACACTGAAGCTTTCTTT. The full variable domain, its missing parts supplied by reference TRBV25-1 and TRBJ1-1, is EADIYQTPRYLVIGTGKKITLECSQTMGHDKMYWYQQDPGMELHLIHYSYGVNSTEKGDLSSESTVSRIRTEHFPLTLESARPSHTSQYLCASSEDWTLNTEAFFGQGTRLTVV.

The V gene is TRBV15, the J gene TRBJ1-1; 7 bases line up with TRBD1. Germline V gives CDR1 LNHNV, CDR2 YYDKDF (reference sequence). V shed 1 base, J shed 1 base, and the junction held 0 bases outside the gene matches. The CDR3 extends over 14 amino acids. The CDR3 DNA follows: TGTGCCACCAGCAGAGCAGGGGGGAACACTGAAGCTTTCTTT. This translates into CATSRAGGNTEAFF.

This rearrangement joins TRBV6-2 or TRBV6-3 to TRBJ2-1; tentatively, D is TRBD1 (5 bases). Germline-derived CDR1 and CDR2 are MNHEY and SVGEGT. The V end was cut by 0 bases, the J end by 14 bases, with 17 bases between. This CDR3 has 14 residues. The DNA for the CDR3 is TGTGCCAGCAGTTACTCCCCTCCTAGGGGTATGGAGTTCTTC. Its translation: CASSYSPPRGMEFF.

This chain joins TRBV9 and TRBJ1-4; D perhaps matches TRBD1 (6 bases). Germline CDR1 reads SGDLS; CDR2 reads YYNGEE. The CDR3 covers 18 residues. V lost 4 bases, J lost 0 bases, and 19 bases lay in between. CDR3 residues: CASSPRGGGSATNEKLFF. In DNA form, the CDR3 reads TGTGCCAGCAGCCCTCGAGGGGGGGGATCTGCAACTAATGAAAAACTGTTTTTT.

This sequence joins TRBV27 and TRBJ1-4, with 8 bases lining up with TRBD1. V gave up 6 bases and J gave up 3 bases; unmatched junction bases: 9. The CDR3 contains 16 residues. Germline V gene sequence: CDR1 MNHEY, CDR2 SMNVEV (reference sequence). The CDR3 loop reads CASSLGQGLPNEKLFF. CDR3 sequence (DNA): TGTGCCAGCAGCCTCGGACAGGGCCTTCCTAATGAAAAACTGTTTTTT.

The chain couples TRBV9 to TRBJ2-5; TRBD1 matches 7 bases. This CDR3 spans 14 amino acids. The germline V gene has CDR1 SGDLS and CDR2 YYNGEE. Trimming at V came to 3 bases and at J to 1 base, leaving 3 bases not matched to a gene. CDR3 sequence: CASSATGVQETQYF. The DNA of the CDR3 is TGTGCCAGCAGCGCCACAGGGGTCCAAGAGACCCAGTACTTC.

The chain joins TRBV5-4 to TRBJ2-4, with D unclear. Germline values: CDR1 SGHNT, CDR2 YYREEE (reference sequence). The V end was cut by 1 base, the J end by 3 bases, with 11 bases between. The CDR3 has 15 residues. The CDR3 reads CASSLKELGKNIQYF. CDR3 nucleotide sequence: TGTGCCAGCAGCTTGAAGGAGTTGGGCAAAAACATTCAGTACTTC.